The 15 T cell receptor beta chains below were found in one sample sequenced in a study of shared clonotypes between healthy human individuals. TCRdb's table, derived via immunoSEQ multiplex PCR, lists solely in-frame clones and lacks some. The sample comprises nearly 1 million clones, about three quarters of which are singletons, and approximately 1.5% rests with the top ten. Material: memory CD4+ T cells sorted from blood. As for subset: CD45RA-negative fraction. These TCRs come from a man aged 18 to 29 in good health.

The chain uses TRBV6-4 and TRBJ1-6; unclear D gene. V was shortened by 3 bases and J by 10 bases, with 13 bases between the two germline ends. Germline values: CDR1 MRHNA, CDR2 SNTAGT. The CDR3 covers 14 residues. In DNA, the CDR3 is TGTGCCAGCAGTGAGTTCGAGGGTCGGTCACCCCTCCACTTT. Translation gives CASSEFEGRSPLHF.

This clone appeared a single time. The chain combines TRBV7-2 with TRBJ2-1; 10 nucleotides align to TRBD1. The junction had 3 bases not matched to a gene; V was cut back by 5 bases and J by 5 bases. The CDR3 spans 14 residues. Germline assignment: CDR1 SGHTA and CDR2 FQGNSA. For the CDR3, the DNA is TGTGCCAGCAGCCGGGACAGGGGTGACAATGAGCAGTTCTTC. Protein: CASSRDRGDNEQFF.

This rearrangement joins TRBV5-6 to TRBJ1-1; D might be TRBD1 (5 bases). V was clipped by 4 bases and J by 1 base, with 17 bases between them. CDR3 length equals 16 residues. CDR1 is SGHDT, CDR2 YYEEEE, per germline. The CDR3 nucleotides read TGTGCCAGCAGCCCGAATGGGGGACTTCAGAACACTGAAGCTTTCTTT. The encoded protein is CASSPNGGLQNTEAFF. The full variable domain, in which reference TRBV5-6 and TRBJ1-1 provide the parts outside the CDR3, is DAGVTQSPTHLIKTRGQQVTLRCSPKSGHDTVSWYQQALGQGPQFIFQYYEEEERQRGNFPDRFSGHQFPNYSSELNVNALLLGDSALYLCASSPNGGLQNTEAFFGQGTRLTVV.

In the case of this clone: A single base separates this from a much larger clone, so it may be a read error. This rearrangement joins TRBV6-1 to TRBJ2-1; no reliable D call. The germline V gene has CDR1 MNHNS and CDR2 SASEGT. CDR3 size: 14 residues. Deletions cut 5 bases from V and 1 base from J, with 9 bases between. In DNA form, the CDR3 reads TGTGCCAGCAGTTTGGACGGTTCCTACAATGAGCAGTTCTTC. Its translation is CASSLDGSYNEQFF.

In DNA, the CDR3 is TGTGCCAGCAGCCCGGGACAGGGGGGCCCATTTGTGCAGTTCTTC. Translation: CASSPGQGGPFVQFF. The genes are TRBV6-5 and TRBJ2-1; TRBD1 matches 11 bases. CDR1 is MNHEY and CDR2 is SVGAGI in the germline V gene. CDR3 length: 15 residues. The V gene end was trimmed by 6 bases and the J gene end by 12 bases; junction bases not matched to a gene: 13.

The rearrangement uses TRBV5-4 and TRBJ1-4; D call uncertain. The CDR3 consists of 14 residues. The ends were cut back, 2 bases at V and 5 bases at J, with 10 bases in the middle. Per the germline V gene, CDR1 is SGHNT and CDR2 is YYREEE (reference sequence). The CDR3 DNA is TGTGCCAGCAGCTTTGAGGGATTGAATGAAAAACTGTTTTTT. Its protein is CASSFEGLNEKLFF.

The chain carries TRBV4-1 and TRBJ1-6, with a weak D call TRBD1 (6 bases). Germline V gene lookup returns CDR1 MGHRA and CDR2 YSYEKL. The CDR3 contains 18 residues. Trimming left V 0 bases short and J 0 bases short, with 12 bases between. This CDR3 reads CASSQDWQGSSYNSPLHF. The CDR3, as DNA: TGCGCCAGCAGCCAAGATTGGCAGGGGAGCTCCTATAATTCACCCCTCCACTTT.

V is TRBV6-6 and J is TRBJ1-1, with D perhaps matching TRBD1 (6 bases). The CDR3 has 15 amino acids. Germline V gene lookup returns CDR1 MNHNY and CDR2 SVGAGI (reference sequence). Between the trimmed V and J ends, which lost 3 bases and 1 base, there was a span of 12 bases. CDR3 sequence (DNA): TGTGCCAGCAGTTATTCTACAGGGCCGAACACTGAAGCTTTCTTT. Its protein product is CASSYSTGPNTEAFF.

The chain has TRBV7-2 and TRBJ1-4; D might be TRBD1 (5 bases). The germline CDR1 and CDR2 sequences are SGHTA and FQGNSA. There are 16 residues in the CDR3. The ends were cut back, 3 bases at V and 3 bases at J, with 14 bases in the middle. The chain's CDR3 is CASSFLSKGPNEKLFF. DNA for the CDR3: TGTGCCAGCAGCTTCCTCTCGAAGGGACCTAATGAAAAACTGTTTTTT.

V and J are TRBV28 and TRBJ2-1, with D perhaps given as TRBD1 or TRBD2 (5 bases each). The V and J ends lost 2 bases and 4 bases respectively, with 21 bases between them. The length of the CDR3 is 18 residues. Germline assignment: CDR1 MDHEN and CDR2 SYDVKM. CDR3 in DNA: TGTGCCAGCAGTTTACCGGGGATCGCAGCGAAGGGGTACAATGAGCAGTTCTTC. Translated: CASSLPGIAAKGYNEQFF.

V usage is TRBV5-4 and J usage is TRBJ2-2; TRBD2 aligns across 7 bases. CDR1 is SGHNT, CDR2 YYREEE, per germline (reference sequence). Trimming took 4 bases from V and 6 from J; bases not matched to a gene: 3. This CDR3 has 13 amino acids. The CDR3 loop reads CASSKGLAGELFF. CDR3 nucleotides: TGTGCCAGCAGCAAAGGACTAGCCGGGGAGCTGTTTTTT.

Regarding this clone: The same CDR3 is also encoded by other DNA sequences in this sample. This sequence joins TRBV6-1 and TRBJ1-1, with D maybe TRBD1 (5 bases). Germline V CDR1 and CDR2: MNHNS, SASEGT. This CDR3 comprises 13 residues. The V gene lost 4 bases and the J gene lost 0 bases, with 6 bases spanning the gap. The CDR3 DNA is TGTGCCAGCAGTGGGACACTGAACACTGAAGCTTTCTTT. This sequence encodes CASSGTLNTEAFF.

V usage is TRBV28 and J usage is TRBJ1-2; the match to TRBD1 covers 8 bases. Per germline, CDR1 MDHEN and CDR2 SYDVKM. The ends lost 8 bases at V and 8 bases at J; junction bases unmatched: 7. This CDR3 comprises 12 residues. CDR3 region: CASATGGGGYTF. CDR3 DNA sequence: TGTGCCAGCGCTACAGGGGGAGGCGGCTACACCTTC.

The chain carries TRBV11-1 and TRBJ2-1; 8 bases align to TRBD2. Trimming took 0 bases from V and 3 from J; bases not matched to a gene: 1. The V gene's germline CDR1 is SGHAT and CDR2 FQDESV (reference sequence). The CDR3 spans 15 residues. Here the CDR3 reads CASSLASGVYNEQFF. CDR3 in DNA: TGTGCCAGCAGCTTAGCTAGCGGGGTCTACAATGAGCAGTTCTTC.

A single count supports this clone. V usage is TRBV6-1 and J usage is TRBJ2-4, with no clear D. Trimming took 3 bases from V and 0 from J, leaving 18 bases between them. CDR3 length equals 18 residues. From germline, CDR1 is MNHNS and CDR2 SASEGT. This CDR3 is CASSELFGRTKAKNIQYF. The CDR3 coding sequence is TGTGCCAGCAGTGAGCTCTTCGGCCGCACAAAAGCCAAAAACATTCAGTACTTC.